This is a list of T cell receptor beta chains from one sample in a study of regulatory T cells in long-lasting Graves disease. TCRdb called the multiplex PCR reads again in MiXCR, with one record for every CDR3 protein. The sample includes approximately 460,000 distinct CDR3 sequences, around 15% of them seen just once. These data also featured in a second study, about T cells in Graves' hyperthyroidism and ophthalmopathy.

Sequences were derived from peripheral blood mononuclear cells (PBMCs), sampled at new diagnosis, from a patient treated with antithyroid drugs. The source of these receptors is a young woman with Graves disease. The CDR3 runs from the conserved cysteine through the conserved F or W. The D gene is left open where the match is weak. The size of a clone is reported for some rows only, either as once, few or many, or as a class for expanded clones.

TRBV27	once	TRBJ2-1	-	TGTGCCAGCGGTTTAACCGGCGACTACAATGAGCAGTTCTTC	CASGLTGDYNEQFF
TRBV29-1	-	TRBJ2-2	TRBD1	TGCAGCGTTAGACAGGGGTCCGACGGGGAGCTGTTTTTT	CSVRQGSDGELFF
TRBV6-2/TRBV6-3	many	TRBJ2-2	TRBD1	TGTGCCAGCACACCCCCAAGGGGGGACAGGGTGAACACCGGGGAGCTGTTTTTT	CASTPPRGDRVNTGELFF
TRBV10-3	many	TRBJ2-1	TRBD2	TGTGCCGCTGAGACTAGCGGGAGGGCCAAGGAGCAGTTCTTC	CAAETSGRAKEQFF
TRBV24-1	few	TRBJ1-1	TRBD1	TGTGCCACCAGAACGACAGGGGGCTTCGACACTGAAGCTTTCTTT	CATRTTGGFDTEAFF
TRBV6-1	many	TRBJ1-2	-	TGTGCCAGCAGTCCAGGGATCTATGGCTACACCTTC	CASSPGIYGYTF
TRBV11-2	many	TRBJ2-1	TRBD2	TGTGCCAGCAGCCTAACGACTAGCGGGAGGGCCACCTACAATGAGCAGTTCTTC	CASSLTTSGRATYNEQFF
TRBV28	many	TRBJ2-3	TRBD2	TGTGCCAGCAGTTTGGTTAGCGGGAGAGGGACAGATACGCAGTATTTT	CASSLVSGRGTDTQYF
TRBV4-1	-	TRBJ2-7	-	TGCGCCAGCAGCCAACCCTTAACCGGGAACGAGCAGTACTTC	CASSQPLTGNEQYF
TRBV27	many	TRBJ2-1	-	TGTGCCAGCAGTTTATTGGGTAGCCAGCAGTTCTTC	CASSLLGSQQFF
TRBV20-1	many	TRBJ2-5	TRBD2	TGCAGTGCTCCTCCTCTGCCCGGACTAGTGGTATACGAGACCCAGTACTTC	CSAPPLPGLVVYETQYF
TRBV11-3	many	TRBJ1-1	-	TGTGCCAGCAGCTCATCCGGGGCCCCCACTGAAGCTTTCTTT	CASSSSGAPTEAFF
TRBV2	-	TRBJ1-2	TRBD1	TGTGCCAGCAGCCGGGACAGCCAGGGGGACTATGGCTACACCTTC	CASSRDSQGDYGYTF
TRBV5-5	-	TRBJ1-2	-	TGTGCCAGCAGCTTGGATAGAGCTAGGGGCTACACCTTC	CASSLDRARGYTF
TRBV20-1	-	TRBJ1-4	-	TGCAGTGCTAGGGCTACAGAGACCGATGAAAAACTGTTTTTT	CSARATETDEKLFF
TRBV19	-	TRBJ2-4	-	TGTGCCAGTAGTATAGTAGGGAGATTTATGTCCAAAAACATTCAGTACTTC	CASSIVGRFMSKNIQYF
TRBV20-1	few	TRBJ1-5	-	TGCAGTGCTAGGGAAACAGTACGCAATCAGCCCCAGCATTTT	CSARETVRNQPQHF
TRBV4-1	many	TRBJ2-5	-	TGCGCCAGCAGCCAGGTTGGGGGGAGCATCAAGACCCAGTACTTC	CASSQVGGSIKTQYF
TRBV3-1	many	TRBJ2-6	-	TGTGCCAGCAGCCAAGAAGAGGGAACCGGGGCCAACGTCCTGACTTTC	CASSQEEGTGANVLTF
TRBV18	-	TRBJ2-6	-	TGTGCCAGCTCACTGCGCACGGGGGTAAGGTCTGGGGCCAACGTCCCGACTTTC	CASSLRTGVRSGANVPTF
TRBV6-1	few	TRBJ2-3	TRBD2	TGTGCCAGCAGTCCGGGGACTAGCGGGAACTTTGGTACGCAGTATTTT	CASSPGTSGNFGTQYF
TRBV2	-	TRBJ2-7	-	TGTGCCAGCAGTTCCCAGGGAGACCTCTACGAGCAGTACTTC	CASSSQGDLYEQYF
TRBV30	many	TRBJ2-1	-	TGTGCCTGGAGTTCGTCGTACAATGAGCAGTTCTTC	CAWSSSYNEQFF
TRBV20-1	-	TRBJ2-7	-	TGCAGTGCTAGGGGTATCGGCCTAGTCCTAACGGAGCAGTACTTC	CSARGIGLVLTEQYF
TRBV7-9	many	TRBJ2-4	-	TGTGCCAGCAGCTCGGGACTCAACATTCAGTACTTC	CASSSGLNIQYF
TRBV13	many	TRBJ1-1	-	TGTGCCAGCAGTTTAAGAGGGATGAACACTGAAGCTTTCTTT	CASSLRGMNTEAFF
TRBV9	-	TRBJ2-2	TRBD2	TGTGCCAGCAGCGGAACTAGCGGGAGGGTCGGGGAGCTGTTTTTT	CASSGTSGRVGELFF